This TCR beta chain came from a study of blood T cell repertoires in COVID-19 (dated by TCRdb to 2020 to 2021). For the wider study: Collaborator samples came from the United States, Italy and Spain and covered acute and convalescent phases of COVID-19. The prospective study material was composed of cDNA or gDNA derived from T cells, B-cell-depleted T cells, or PBMCs. Sample metadata almost always included a de-identified subject ID, COVID-19 status, age in years and sex. The dataset comprised deeply sampled blood TCRbeta repertoires from subjects exposed to, actively infected with, or recovered from COVID-19. Where HLA class I and class II types were available, the types were taken from metadata supplied by the sample provider, not from assay-based typing. Samples came from the ongoing ImmuneRACE study (first 160 participants) plus 1,254 subjects from 6 global collaborators. The repertoires were released in a freely available public database meant as a resource for research on the immune response to SARS-CoV-2. Study-wide conclusions, independent of this receptor: The amount of clinical and demographic metadata varied by source and participant and was provided uncurated.

TCRbeta CDR3 regions were amplified from genomic DNA using the immunoSEQ Assay, a bias-controlled multiplex PCR. Regarding the original processing steps: The number of nucleated cells in each sample was estimated by amplification of reference gene primers within the assay. To quantify the absolute abundance of each unique TCRbeta CDR3 rearrangement, sequence reads were collapsed and filtered. For each sample, productive Simpson clonality was calculated as the square root of Simpson's diversity index over productive rearrangements. Drawn from immuneACCESS, this table holds only the in-frame rearrangements with V and J called that TCRdb kept. Clones are partly lost; checked studies trace under half to an unresolved V gene and leave the rest unexplained. V and J calls and clone size are copied from that table; D and trimming were computed from the DNA. Present in this sample are over 95,000 clones, more than 80% of which were seen just once. The ten largest make up 4% to 5.5% of the sample.

Of note for this clone: No antigen is known for it. No much larger clone exists at a distance of one base, and base qualities are not known.

Whole blood was collected in K2EDTA tubes by collaborating institutions according to the institutions' own protocols. Collaborator samples were shipped for TCRbeta analysis as frozen whole blood, isolated PBMCs, or DNA extracted from either sample type. Including the terminal cysteine and phenylalanine, the CDR3 comprises 14 residues. The entry retains the CDR3 DNA only, 42 bases that are in frame from base 1. Ends trimmed: V by 0 bases, J by 7 bases; bases unmatched to a gene: 6. Based on the germline V gene (reference sequence), the CDR1 and CDR2 sequences are GTSNPN and SVGIG. The source is a woman aged 45-59 years with acute or convalescent COVID-19. The sample taken for sequencing was peripheral blood. This receptor chain uses TRBV30 and TRBJ1-5; TRBD1 matches 7 bases in the middle. The CDR3 region has the sequence CAWSVAGGRQPQHF. The DNA reads TGTGCCTGGAGTGTAGCAGGGGGGAGGCAGCCCCAGCATTTT.